Below are 14 T cell receptor beta chains sequenced from a single sample in a study of T cell repertoires in cytomegalovirus infection. TCRdb passed the reads through MiXCR, listing each CDR3 protein once. The sample consists of about 230,000 distinct CDR3 sequences, approximately 7% of them appearing once. Input material: PBMCs. The source is a human donor in good health (CMV status not recorded). Some clones in this sample may be carry-over from other donors' samples.

Ten or more counts support this clonotype. The rearrangement uses TRBV4-1 and TRBJ2-2; D is ambiguous. V lost 1 base, J lost 8 bases, and 8 bases lay in between. CDR1 is MGHRA and CDR2 is YSYEKL in the germline V gene. The CDR3 contains 13 residues. CDR3 DNA: TGCGCCAGCAGCCAAGCACCCGTGGGGGAGCTGTTTTTT. It is translated as CASSQAPVGELFF.

This clonotype has at least ten counts. This chain links TRBV6-2 or TRBV6-3 with TRBJ2-2; TRBD1 matches at 7 bases. CDR3 length: 15 residues. The germline gives CDR1 MNHEY, CDR2 SVGEGT. The junction had 5 bases not matched to a gene; V was cut back by 6 bases and J by 1 base. CDR3 loop: CASSLRQGNTGELFF. In DNA form, the CDR3 reads TGTGCCAGCAGCCTTCGACAGGGGAACACCGGGGAGCTGTTTTTT.

The table lists this clonotype with many counts. The CDR3 DNA is TGTGCCAGCAGCCGGGACAGGAACACCGGGGAGCTGTTTTTT. Encoded protein: CASSRDRNTGELFF. V gene TRBV7-2 combines with J gene TRBJ2-2; 7 bases align to TRBD1. Germline V CDR1 and CDR2: SGHTA, FQGNSA. With V trimmed by 5 bases and J by 1 base, 1 base remained unmatched. The CDR3 length is 14 residues.

In this sample, this clonotype turned up many times. The chain joins TRBV7-2 to TRBJ1-6; the D is unclear. V was trimmed by 0 bases and J by 10 bases, leaving 13 bases between them. The CDR3 is 15 residues long. Germline V gene sequence: CDR1 SGHTA, CDR2 FQGNSA. CDR3 in DNA: TGTGCCAGCAGCTTAGCGGGAGACCCTGCCTCACCCCTCCACTTT. Translated, it gives CASSLAGDPASPLHF.

J is TRBJ1-4 and V is TRBV24-1; the match to TRBD1 covers 8 bases. This CDR3 has 16 residues. Germline loops: CDR1 KGHDR, CDR2 SFDVKD. V was pared by 2 bases and J by 8 bases, with 9 bases of the junction left unmatched. Here the CDR3 reads CATSDSPGTGREKLFF. The CDR3 coding sequence is TGTGCCACCAGTGATTCACCCGGGACAGGAAGGGAAAAACTGTTTTTT.

The table lists this clonotype with many counts. V usage is TRBV28 and J usage is TRBJ1-2; TRBD1 aligns across 7 bases. Germline loops: CDR1 MDHEN, CDR2 SYDVKM. This CDR3 contains 14 residues. J was trimmed by 1 base and V by 7 bases; bases with no gene match: 6. CDR3 sequence (DNA): TGTGCCAGCACCCAGGGGGGTTTTAACTATGGCTACACCTTC. It is translated as CASTQGGFNYGYTF.

The V call is TRBV20-1, the J call TRBJ2-5; D tentatively fits TRBD1 or TRBD2 (5 bases each). The CDR3 has 15 amino acids. V lost 0 bases, J lost 5 bases, and 16 bases lay in between. Germline assignment: CDR1 DFQATT and CDR2 SNEGSKA (reference sequence). The CDR3 nucleotides read TGCAGTGCTAGAGATAGACGGGGCGTCTCGGAGACCCAGTACTTC. Protein sequence: CSARDRRGVSETQYF.

The table lists this clonotype with many counts. This chain connects TRBV7-2 to TRBJ2-5; D unresolved. This CDR3 has 11 amino acids. CDR1 SGHTA and CDR2 FQGNSA come from the germline V gene. Trimming took 5 bases from V and 3 from J, leaving 4 bases between them. As DNA, the CDR3 is TGTGCCAGCAGCCGGAAAGAGACCCAGTACTTC. It yields the protein CASSRKETQYF.

This clonotype was counted at least ten times. The chain recombines TRBV14 with TRBJ1-4, with TRBD1 matching over 7 bases. The J segment lost 6 bases and the V segment lost 5 bases, leaving 12 bases of the junction unmatched. The CDR3 runs 16 residues. Per the germline V gene, CDR1 is SGHDN and CDR2 is FVKESK. CDR3 coding DNA: TGTGCCAGCAGCTCTTCGGACAGGAGTCGCGATGAAAAACTGTTTTTT. Protein: CASSSSDRSRDEKLFF.

This clonotype turned up a few times. The gene calls are TRBV7-8 and TRBJ1-2; no reliable D call. Between the trimmed V and J ends, which lost 1 base and 7 bases, there was a span of 19 bases. The CDR3 contains 16 residues. The germline gives CDR1 SGHVS, CDR2 FQNEAQ. The CDR3 loop is CASSLVTPDGPGGYTF. CDR3 bases: TGTGCCAGCAGCTTAGTAACACCGGACGGGCCTGGTGGCTACACCTTC. Looking up the rest from reference TRBV7-8 and TRBJ1-2 gives the full variable domain: GAGVSQSPRYKVAKRGQDVALRCDPISGHVSLFWYQQALGQGPEFLTYFQNEAQLDKSGLPSDRFFAERPEGSVSTLKIQRTQQEDSAVYLCASSLVTPDGPGGYTFGSGTRLTVV.

The chain carries TRBV18 and TRBJ2-1; TRBD2 agrees at 7 bases. After removal of 2 bases from V and 8 bases from J, the junction contained 18 bases not matched to a gene. This CDR3 contains 18 residues. Germline CDR1 KGHSH, CDR2 LQKENI. The CDR3 spells CASSPASGSSLLSDEQFF. The DNA for the CDR3 is TGTGCCAGCTCACCAGCTAGCGGAAGTTCCCTCCTGAGTGATGAGCAGTTCTTC. The full variable domain, its missing parts supplied by reference TRBV18 and TRBJ2-1, is NAGVMQNPRHLVRRRGQEARLRCSPMKGHSHVYWYRQLPEEGLKFMVYLQKENIIDESGMPKERFSAEFPKEGPSILRIQQVVRGDSAAYFCASSPASGSSLLSDEQFFGPGTRLTVL.

The sample holds many counts of this clonotype. An end of the junction does not agree with germline; a read error may underlie this. The rearrangement uses TRBV7-2 and TRBJ1-1; perhaps TRBD1 as D (5 bases). This CDR3 is 15 amino acids long. Germline lookup yields CDR1 SGHTA and CDR2 FQGNSA. The CDR3 sequence is CASSGRWEGNPEAFF. CDR3 nucleotides: TGTGCCAGCAGCGGGCGTTGGGAGGGGAACCCTGAAGCTTTCTTT.

This clonotype has a count of ten or more. This chain links TRBV29-1 with TRBJ1-5; the match to TRBD1 covers 8 bases. V was pared by 6 bases and J by 10 bases, with 11 bases of the junction left unmatched. This CDR3 contains 13 residues. CDR1 and CDR2 (germline): SQVTM, ANQGSEA. CDR3 nucleotide sequence: TGCAGCGTGCTGTTCCAACAGGGGGGACCCCAGCATTTT. Amino acid sequence: CSVLFQQGGPQHF.

This clonotype showed up many times. The chain uses TRBV20-1 and TRBJ2-4, with 11 bases identical to TRBD2. The length of the CDR3 is 15 residues. Unmatched junction bases numbered 6, after V lost 1 base and J lost 7 bases. From germline, CDR1 is DFQATT and CDR2 SNEGSKA (reference sequence). The CDR3 DNA sequence: TGCAGTGCTAGAGGTAGCGGGGGGGCCGGGAACATTCAGTACTTC. This gives the protein CSARGSGGAGNIQYF.